A selection of T cell receptor beta chains follows, all from one sample in a study of spatial heterogeneity in lung cancer. TCRdb independently ran MiXCR on the 5' RACE reads; one entry per CDR3 protein. The sample contains more than 60,000 distinct CDR3 sequences, 6.3% of which appear only once. Source: PBMCs, taken at surgery. The receptors stem from a female donor with early-stage non-small cell lung cancer. Each CDR3 is given with its conserved first and last residue. A D gene is named only where the DNA matches it firmly. Where a row states a size, it is once, few, many or the class of an expanded clone; other rows omit it.

j_gene | d_gene | v_gene | abundance | CDR3aa | CDR3nt
TRBJ2-5 | - | TRBV15 | many | CATSREPLKAQETQYF | TGTGCCACCAGCAGAGAGCCGCTGAAGGCCCAAGAGACCCAGTACTTC
TRBJ2-1 | - | TRBV12-3/TRBV12-4 | - | CASRSPDSTGYNEQFF | TGTGCCAGCAGGTCCCCCGATTCCACCGGCTACAATGAGCAGTTCTTC
TRBJ1-1 | - | TRBV7-9 | many | CASSPNRRGNTEAFF | TGTGCCAGCAGCCCCAATCGCCGGGGCAACACTGAAGCTTTCTTT
TRBJ2-7 | - | TRBV7-9 | medium-sized | CASSPKGPYEQYF | TGTGCCAGCAGCCCCAAGGGCCCTTACGAGCAGTACTTC
TRBJ2-3 | - | TRBV6-1 | - | CASNRGASTDTQYF | TGTGCCAGCAATCGAGGGGCCAGCACAGATACGCAGTATTTT
TRBJ2-1 | TRBD2 | TRBV4-1 | - | CASSQERLAGFPYNEQFF | TGCGCCAGCAGCCAAGAAAGACTAGCGGGGTTTCCCTACAATGAGCAGTTCTTC
TRBJ2-5 | - | TRBV10-3 | many | CAISESVPSEETQYF | TGTGCCATCAGTGAGTCGGTTCCTAGTGAAGAGACCCAGTACTTC
TRBJ1-5 | - | TRBV27 | few | CASSFRENQPQHF | TGTGCCAGCAGTTTTCGGGAGAATCAGCCCCAGCATTTT
TRBJ1-5 | - | TRBV12-3/TRBV12-4 | many | CASSLGPNSNQPQHF | TGTGCCAGCAGTTTAGGGCCCAATAGCAATCAGCCCCAGCATTTT
TRBJ2-3 | TRBD1 | TRBV11-2 | - | CASSLERGHIDTQYF | TGTGCCAGCAGCTTAGAGAGGGGGCACATAGATACGCAGTATTTT
TRBJ2-5 | - | TRBV3-1 | many | CASSQGRAETQYF | TGTGCCAGCAGCCAAGGCAGGGCAGAGACCCAGTACTTC
TRBJ2-7 | - | TRBV3-1 | many | CASSQAPQGVEQYF | TGTGCCAGCAGCCAAGCCCCGCAGGGAGTTGAGCAGTACTTC
TRBJ2-7 | TRBD1 | TRBV7-6 | medium-sized | CASSLEGQGTYEQYF | TGTGCCAGCAGCTTAGAGGGACAGGGTACCTACGAGCAGTACTTC
TRBJ2-3 | TRBD2 | TRBV7-2 | many | CASSLAGARTDTQYF | TGTGCCAGCAGTCTAGCGGGGGCACGCACAGATACGCAGTATTTT
TRBJ1-4 | TRBD1 | TRBV11-2 | few | CASSNPDRVLFF | TGTGCCAGCAGCAACCCGGACAGGGTTCTGTTTTTT
TRBJ1-6 | - | TRBV30 | - | CAWRGPTGSPLHF | TGTGCCTGGAGGGGCCCAACGGGTTCACCCCTCCACTTT
TRBJ1-5 | - | TRBV28 | many | CASSFFGGAGQPQHF | TGTGCCAGCAGTTTTTTTGGAGGGGCTGGTCAGCCCCAGCATTTT
TRBJ1-1 | - | TRBV5-6 | many | CASSSAGLLVTNLTTEAFF | TGTGCCAGCAGCTCTGCAGGGCTCTTGGTGACGAACTTAACAACTGAAGCTTTCTTT
TRBJ2-7 | - | TRBV27 | few | CATPRLGPSSYEQYF | TGTGCCACCCCACGGCTGGGACCCAGCTCCTACGAGCAGTACTTC
TRBJ2-2 | TRBD1 | TRBV7-2 | many | CASSFGTGVSGELFF | TGTGCCAGCAGCTTCGGGACAGGGGTGTCCGGGGAGCTGTTTTTT
TRBJ2-3 | TRBD2 | TRBV6-5 | many | CASREGLAGGLGTDTQYF | TGTGCCAGCAGGGAAGGACTAGCGGGAGGATTGGGCACAGATACGCAGTATTTT
TRBJ1-1 | TRBD1 | TRBV4-1 | few | CASSPSLGQLNTEAFF | TGCGCCAGCAGCCCCTCCTTGGGACAGCTGAACACTGAAGCTTTCTTT
TRBJ1-5 | - | TRBV7-9 | many | CASSLQERQPQHF | TGTGCCAGCAGCCTGCAAGAGAGGCAGCCCCAGCATTTT
TRBJ1-4 | - | TRBV6-5 | many | CASSRGFNEKLFF | TGTGCCAGCAGTCGGGGGTTTAATGAAAAACTGTTTTTT
TRBJ2-7 | TRBD2 | TRBV20-1 | - | CSAPRSGSSYEQYF | TGCAGTGCACCCAGGAGCGGGAGTTCTTACGAGCAGTACTTC
TRBJ2-2 | - | TRBV7-8 | many | CASSLESRAGELFF | TGTGCCAGCAGCTTAGAGTCAAGGGCCGGGGAGCTGTTTTTT
TRBJ2-1 | TRBD2 | TRBV10-3 | few | CAISEGLAGDEQFF | TGTGCCATCAGTGAAGGGCTAGCGGGAGATGAGCAGTTCTTC
TRBJ2-7 | TRBD2 | TRBV6-6 | few | CASSGLAESSYEQYF | TGTGCCAGCAGTGGACTAGCGGAGAGCTCCTACGAGCAGTACTTC
TRBJ2-1 | - | TRBV20-1 | few | CSARNQKDNEQFF | TGCAGTGCTAGAAACCAAAAGGACAATGAGCAGTTCTTC
TRBJ2-4 | TRBD2 | TRBV7-8 | many | CASSPGLAGKNIQYF | TGTGCCAGCAGCCCTGGACTAGCGGGAAAAAACATTCAGTACTTC
TRBJ2-3 | TRBD2 | TRBV5-1 | few | CASSLGPGGPSTDTQYF | TGCGCCAGCAGCTTGGGCCCGGGGGGGCCTAGCACAGATACGCAGTATTTT
TRBJ2-2 | - | TRBV24-1 | many | CATSDLDRYTGELFF | TGTGCCACCAGTGATTTGGACAGGTACACCGGGGAGCTGTTTTTT
TRBJ2-2 | - | TRBV3-1 | many | CASSQDLGAGGELFF | TGTGCCAGCAGCCAAGATCTAGGGGCCGGCGGGGAGCTGTTTTTT
TRBJ2-3 | - | TRBV5-1 | many | CASSWDGGLGRTDTQYF | TGCGCCAGCAGCTGGGACGGGGGGCTAGGAAGGACAGATACGCAGTATTTT
TRBJ2-5 | TRBD2 | TRBV11-3 | few | CASSLERFSREEETQYF | TGTGCCAGCAGCTTAGAAAGGTTTTCGCGGGAGGAAGAGACCCAGTACTTC
TRBJ1-1 | - | TRBV12-5 | - | CASGLAGNTEAFF | TGTGCTAGTGGTTTGGCGGGGAACACTGAAGCTTTCTTT
TRBJ2-1 | - | TRBV2 | few | CASSEATGNEQFF | TGTGCCAGCAGTGAAGCAACTGGCAATGAGCAGTTCTTC
TRBJ2-7 | - | TRBV20-1 | - | CSIRTVSYEQYF | TGCAGTATCCGGACAGTTTCCTACGAGCAGTACTTC
TRBJ2-1 | - | TRBV5-1 | few | CASSLGGSRDNEQFF | TGCGCCAGCAGCTTGGGCGGTTCTAGGGACAATGAGCAGTTCTTC
TRBJ2-3 | TRBD1 | TRBV18 | few | CASSPGQGTSTDTQYF | TGTGCCAGCTCACCTGGACAGGGGACTAGCACAGATACGCAGTATTTT